This is a list of T cell receptor beta chains from one sample in a study of molecular identifiers for immune sequencing clone quantification. MiXCR, applied by TCRdb to the PCR reads, yields one record per CDR3 protein. The sample includes 90,000 or so distinct CDR3 sequences, around 20% of them seen just once. The specimen was naive CD8+ T cells from blood, with Jurkat cell RNA spiked in. The source is a human donor in good health. Some libraries in this study had Jurkat cell RNA spiked in. The CDR3 runs from the conserved cysteine through the conserved F or W. The order of the fields is D gene, V gene, J gene, clone size, CDR3 protein, CDR3 DNA. D genes are given only for firm matches. Clone size is not always given. Where it is, it says once, few, many or a class for expanded clones.

TRBD1	TRBV5-4	TRBJ1-1	many	CASSWGQASTEAFF	TGTGCCAGCAGCTGGGGACAGGCATCCACTGAAGCTTTCTTT
-	TRBV28	TRBJ2-1	many	CASRALGGPDLWNEQFF	TGTGCCAGCAGGGCCCTCGGGGGTCCAGACTTATGGAATGAGCAGTTCTTC
TRBD1	TRBV28	TRBJ2-3	many	CASSMPGQGDADTQYF	TGTGCCAGCAGTATGCCGGGACAGGGCGACGCAGATACGCAGTATTTT
-	TRBV7-9	TRBJ1-1	-	CASSLVVVSAEAFF	TGTGCCAGCAGCTTAGTTGTCGTAAGCGCTGAAGCTTTCTTT
TRBD2	TRBV5-1	TRBJ2-1	few	CASSILSGLAGGDEQFF	TGCGCCAGCAGCATACTCTCCGGGCTAGCGGGAGGGGATGAGCAGTTCTTC
TRBD1	TRBV28	TRBJ1-5	many	CASSLRQGGQPQHF	TGTGCCAGCAGTCTCAGACAGGGTGGTCAGCCCCAGCATTTT
-	TRBV19	TRBJ2-3	many	CASSFWEDTQYF	TGTGCCAGTAGTTTTTGGGAGGATACGCAGTATTTT
-	TRBV7-2	TRBJ2-1	many	CASSFVTAYNEQFF	TGTGCCAGCAGCTTCGTTACAGCCTACAATGAGCAGTTCTTC
-	TRBV20-1	TRBJ2-7	many	CSARSGGYEQYF	TGCAGTGCTAGAAGTGGGGGCTACGAGCAGTACTTC
-	TRBV28	TRBJ2-7	many	CASSLYYEQYF	TGTGCCAGCAGTTTATACTACGAGCAGTACTTC
TRBD1	TRBV27	TRBJ2-7	many	CASSPGTGVYEQYF	TGTGCCAGCAGCCCCGGGACAGGGGTTTACGAGCAGTACTTC
TRBD2	TRBV7-6	TRBJ2-1	many	CASSLVVSGGAIEQFF	TGTGCCAGCAGCTTAGTCGTTAGCGGGGGGGCTATTGAGCAGTTCTTC
-	TRBV4-1	TRBJ2-5	many	CASSQDPQDNYVETQYF	TGCGCCAGCAGCCAAGATCCCCAGGATAACTACGTTGAGACCCAGTACTTC
TRBD2	TRBV20-1	TRBJ2-7	many	CSAGSGLAEPTGQYF	TGCAGTGCGGGAAGTGGGCTAGCGGAACCTACGGGGCAGTACTTC
-	TRBV6-5	TRBJ1-4	many	CASSYSVHRPKTNEKLFF	TGTGCCAGCAGTTACTCTGTTCACAGGCCGAAGACTAATGAAAAACTGTTTTTT
-	TRBV4-3	TRBJ2-7	many	CASSQGYGSSYEQYF	TGCGCCAGCAGCCAAGGGTACGGCAGCTCCTACGAGCAGTACTTC